The present entry profiles one T cell receptor (beta chain) with its context. The data originate from a study of T cells of healthy individuals. Via MiXCR, TCRdb re-called the 5' RACE reads, giving one row per CDR3 protein. The sample carries around 80,000 distinct CDR3 sequences, more than 4.5% recorded once. With 5 bases clipped from V and 8 bases from J, the junction kept 9 bases outside the gene matches. This CDR3 spans 14 amino acids. From germline, CDR1 is DFQATT and CDR2 SNEGSKA (reference sequence). This receptor was obtained from a female donor in good health. The rearrangement links TRBV20-1 to TRBJ2-1; 10 bases are shared with TRBD2. As DNA, the CDR3 is TGCAGTGCTGGGCTAGCGGGAGAAGCATATGAGCAGTTCTTC. Translating it yields CSAGLAGEAYEQFF.